This T cell receptor beta chain derives from a study of blood T cells in healthy people across ages. Study context: Capture by template switching was about one barcoded beta molecule per two T cells.

Staff drew around 10 milliliters of peripheral blood from each donor. A second PCR, run for about 7 to 11 cycles, used a sample-barcoded 5' primer plus a J-beta primer mix. There were at least 3 million CDR3-containing paired-end reads obtained from each sample. MiXCR was run by TCRdb on the 5' RACE reads, yielding one entry per CDR3 protein. The sample lists 1.5 million to 1.8 million distinct CDR3 sequences; 40% to 45% were seen once. The sequenced material came from blood. The source of this sequence is a woman between 18 and 30 years old in good health.

This CDR3 is CASGHHPDPGTGRITGELFF. The CDR3 DNA reads as TGTGCTAGTGGGCATCACCCCGACCCCGGGACAGGGCGAATAACCGGGGAGCTGTTTTTT. The chain is built from TRBV12-5 and TRBJ2-2; 9 nucleotides match TRBD1. Germline CDR1 reads LGHNT; CDR2 reads FRNRAP. V was pared by 6 bases and J by 5 bases, with 22 bases of the junction left unmatched. There are 20 residues in the CDR3.